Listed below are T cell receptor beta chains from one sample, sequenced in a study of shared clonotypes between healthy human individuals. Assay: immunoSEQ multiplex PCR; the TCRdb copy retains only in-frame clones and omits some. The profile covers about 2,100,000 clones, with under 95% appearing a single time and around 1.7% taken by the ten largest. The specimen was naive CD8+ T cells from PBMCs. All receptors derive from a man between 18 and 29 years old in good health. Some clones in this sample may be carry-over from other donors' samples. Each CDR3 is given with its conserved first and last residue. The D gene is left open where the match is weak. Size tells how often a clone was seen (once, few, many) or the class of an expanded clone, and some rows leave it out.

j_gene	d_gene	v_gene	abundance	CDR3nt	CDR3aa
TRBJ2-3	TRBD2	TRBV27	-	TGTGCCAGCAACCCGATCGGGGAGGGAGAGGGTACGCAGTATTTT	CASNPIGEGEGTQYF
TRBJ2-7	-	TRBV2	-	TGTGCCAGCAGTGAATGGGTCGGGGAGCAGTACTTC	CASSEWVGEQYF
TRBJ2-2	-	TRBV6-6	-	TGTGCCAGCAGTCCACCCCGGACTCAGAACACCGGGGAGCTGTTTTTT	CASSPPRTQNTGELFF
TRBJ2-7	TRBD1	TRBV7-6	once	TGTGCCAGCAGCTCCCCGACAGGGGCGGTCTACGAGCAGTACTTC	CASSSPTGAVYEQYF
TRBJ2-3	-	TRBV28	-	TGTGCCAGCAGCTTTGGATACACAGATACGCAGTATTTT	CASSFGYTDTQYF
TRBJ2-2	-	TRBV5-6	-	TGTGCCAGCAGCTACTCTACCGGGGAGCTGTTTTTT	CASSYSTGELFF
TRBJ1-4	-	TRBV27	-	TGTGCCAGCAGTTTCATATCACCCTCGAATGAAAAACTGTTTTTT	CASSFISPSNEKLFF
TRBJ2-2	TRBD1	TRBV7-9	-	TGTGCCAGCAGCGCGGGACAGGGGGTCGCCACCGGGGAGCTGTTTTTT	CASSAGQGVATGELFF
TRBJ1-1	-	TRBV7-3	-	TGTGCCAGCAGCCCTTCCGGGGGGCTGAACACTGAAGCTTTCTTT	CASSPSGGLNTEAFF
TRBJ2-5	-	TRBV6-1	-	TGTCGCGAAGCATGTAGGAGGGGCCGGACGGAGACCCAGTACTTC	CREACRRGRTETQYF
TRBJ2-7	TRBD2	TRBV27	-	TGTGCCAGCAGTTTAGGACTAGCAGGGACCTACGAGCAGTACTTC	CASSLGLAGTYEQYF
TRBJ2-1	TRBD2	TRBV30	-	TGTGCCTGGAGTAGCGGGAGGGCCCCTGAGCAGTTCTTC	CAWSSGRAPEQFF
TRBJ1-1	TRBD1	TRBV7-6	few	TGTGCCAGCAGCCCAGGGGGACCGGGTTTTGGAACTTTCTTT	CASSPGGPGFGTFF